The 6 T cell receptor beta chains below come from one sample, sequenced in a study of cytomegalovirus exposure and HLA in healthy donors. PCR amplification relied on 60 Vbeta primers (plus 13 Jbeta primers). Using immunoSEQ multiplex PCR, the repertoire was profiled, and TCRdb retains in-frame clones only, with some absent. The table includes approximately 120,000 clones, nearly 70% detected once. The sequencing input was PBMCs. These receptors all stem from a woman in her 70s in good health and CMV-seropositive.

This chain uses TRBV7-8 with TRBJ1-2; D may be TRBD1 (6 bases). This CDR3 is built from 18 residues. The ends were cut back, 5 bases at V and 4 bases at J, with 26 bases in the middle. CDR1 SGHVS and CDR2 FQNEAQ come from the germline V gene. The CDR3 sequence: CASSVNPQGYVLFYGYTF. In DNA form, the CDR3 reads TGTGCCAGCAGCGTTAACCCACAGGGTTATGTTTTGTTCTATGGCTACACCTTC.

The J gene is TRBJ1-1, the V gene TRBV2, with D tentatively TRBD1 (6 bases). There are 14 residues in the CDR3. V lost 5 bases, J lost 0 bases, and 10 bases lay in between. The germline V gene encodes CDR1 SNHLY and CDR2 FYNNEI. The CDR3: CASSKGVLNTEAFF. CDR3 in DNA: TGTGCCAGCAGTAAGGGGGTTCTGAACACTGAAGCTTTCTTT.

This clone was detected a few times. The CDR3 reads CSAVRLPEAFF. The CDR3 DNA follows: TGCAGTGCTGTTAGACTCCCTGAAGCTTTCTTT. The chain is built from TRBV20-1 and TRBJ1-1; no clear D. Deletions cut 5 bases from V and 6 bases from J, with 10 bases between. CDR3 length: 11 residues. Germline CDR1 DFQATT, CDR2 SNEGSKA (reference sequence).

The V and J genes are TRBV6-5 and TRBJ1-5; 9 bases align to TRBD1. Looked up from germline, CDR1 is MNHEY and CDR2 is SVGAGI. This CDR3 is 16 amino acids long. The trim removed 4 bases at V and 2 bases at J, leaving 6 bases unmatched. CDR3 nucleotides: TGTGCCAGCAGTTTCGGGACAGGGCAAGGCAATCAGCCCCAGCATTTT. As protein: CASSFGTGQGNQPQHF.

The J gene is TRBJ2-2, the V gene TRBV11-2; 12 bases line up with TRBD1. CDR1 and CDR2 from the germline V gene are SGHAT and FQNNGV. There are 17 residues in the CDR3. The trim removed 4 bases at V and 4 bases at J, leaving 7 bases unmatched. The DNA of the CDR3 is TGTGCCAGCAGCTACACTCCGGGACAGGGGGCCACCGGGGAGCTGTTTTTT. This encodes CASSYTPGQGATGELFF.

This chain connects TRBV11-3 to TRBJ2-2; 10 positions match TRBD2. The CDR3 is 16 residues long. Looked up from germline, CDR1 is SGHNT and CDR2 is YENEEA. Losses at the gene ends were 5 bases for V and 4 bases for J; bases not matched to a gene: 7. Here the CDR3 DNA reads TGTGCCAGCAGCCCCGCTAGCGGGGGCCCCACCGGGGAGCTGTTTTTT. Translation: CASSPASGGPTGELFF.